This is a list of T cell receptor beta chains from one sample in a study of blood T cell repertoires in COVID-19. Sequenced by immunoSEQ multiplex PCR; TCRdb stores in-frame clones only, minus some. The sample records 90,000 or so clones, around 89% being singletons. Specimen: peripheral blood. These receptors all come from a woman older than 75 with active or convalescent COVID-19. Each CDR3 is given with its conserved first and last residue. The D gene is left open where the match is weak. Size tells how often a clone was seen (once, few, many) or the class of an expanded clone, and some rows leave it out.

cdr3_nt cdr3_aa v_call d_call j_call clone_size
TGTGCCAGCAGCCTGACAGACACTGAAGCTTTCTTT CASSLTDTEAFF TRBV2 NA TRBJ1-1 NA
TGTGCCAGCAGTTTGGGACTGGATACCGGGGAGCTGTTTTTT CASSLGLDTGELFF TRBV28 NA TRBJ2-2 NA
TGTGCCAGCAGCGCGAGGGTGGGGTCCAGTTCCTACGAGCAGTACTTC CASSARVGSSSYEQYF TRBV9 NA TRBJ2-7 NA
TGTGCCAGCAGTGAATATTATGAAAAACTGTTTTTT CASSEYYEKLFF TRBV6-1 NA TRBJ1-4 NA
TGTGCCAGCAGAACGCGGGGGGTGAACACTGAAGCTTTCTTT CASRTRGVNTEAFF TRBV5-4 NA TRBJ1-1 NA
TGTGCCAGCAGCTCGACTAGCGGGAGAGCATTGGAGACCCAGTACTTC CASSSTSGRALETQYF TRBV7-9 TRBD2 TRBJ2-5 few
TGTGCCAGCAGCTTAAGTCAGGGGGTGGAAGGCTACACCTTC CASSLSQGVEGYTF TRBV7-2 TRBD1 TRBJ1-2 NA
TGCGCCAGCAGTTCCCTAGCGGGAGAGACCCAGTACTTC CASSSLAGETQYF TRBV5-1 TRBD2 TRBJ2-5 NA
TGTGCCAGCAGTTTCCGATCAATGCGCACCGGGGAGCTGTTTTTT CASSFRSMRTGELFF TRBV28 NA TRBJ2-2 NA
TGCGCCAGCAGCTTAGAGACCGGGGGCAATCAGCCCCAGCATTTT CASSLETGGNQPQHF TRBV5-1 NA TRBJ1-5 NA
TGTGCCACCGAGGGGACAGGCCCCTACAATGAGCAGTTCTTC CATEGTGPYNEQFF TRBV24-1 TRBD1 TRBJ2-1 NA
TGTGCCAGCAGACGACAGGGGACGATTGGGGGCTACACCTTC CASRRQGTIGGYTF TRBV6-5 TRBD1 TRBJ1-2 NA
TGTGCCAGCAGCTTACCGGGACAGGGGATCGACGAGCAGTACTTC CASSLPGQGIDEQYF TRBV5-8 TRBD1 TRBJ2-7 few
TGTGCCAGCAGTCCTCAACAGGGAGGGTCTAACTATGGCTACACCTTC CASSPQQGGSNYGYTF TRBV28 NA TRBJ1-2 NA
TGTGCCAGCAGTTATTCCAACGGAGCAGACGAGCAGTACTTC CASSYSNGADEQYF TRBV6-5 NA TRBJ2-7 once
TGTGCCAGTTGGATTTCGGGCACTGAAGCTTTCTTT CASWISGTEAFF TRBV28 NA TRBJ1-1 NA
TGTGCCAGCAGCATCCGGGACAGGGGGACAGGCGAGCAGTACTTC CASSIRDRGTGEQYF TRBV7-2 TRBD1 TRBJ2-7 NA
TGTGCCGGGCGAACTAGCGGGAGGGCCCATGAGCAGTACTTC CAGRTSGRAHEQYF TRBV11-2 TRBD2 TRBJ2-7 NA
TGTGCCAGCGAACCCGCCAGACAGAACACTGAAGCTTTCTTT CASEPARQNTEAFF TRBV2 NA TRBJ1-1 once
TGTGCCAGCAGGAGAACAGGGTTTCGGGCAGATACGCAGTATTTT CASRRTGFRADTQYF TRBV11-2 NA TRBJ2-3 NA
TGTGCCAGCAGTGAGCAGGGAATTATCCACGAGCAGTACTTC CASSEQGIIHEQYF TRBV6-1 NA TRBJ2-7 once
TGCGCCAGCAGCCCAACGGCGACAGGAGGCGGCTACACCTTC CASSPTATGGGYTF TRBV5-1 NA TRBJ1-2 NA
TGTGCCAGCAAGGGACTAGCGGGAGAAAGGAGTGAGCAGTTCTTC CASKGLAGERSEQFF TRBV6-5 TRBD2 TRBJ2-1 NA
TGTGCCAGCTCACCACCGTCGAACCGCCAGACAAATGAAGCTTTCTTT CASSPPSNRQTNEAFF TRBV18 NA TRBJ1-1 NA
TGTGCCAGCAGTCCCTGGGACACTATGAGCAATGAGCAGTTCTTC CASSPWDTMSNEQFF TRBV27 NA TRBJ2-1 NA
TGTGCCAGTAGCGGGACTAGCGGGATCTACAATGAGCAGTTCTTC CASSGTSGIYNEQFF TRBV19 TRBD2 TRBJ2-1 NA
TGTGCCAGCAGCTTGTACCGGGACAGCTCGAACACCGGGGAGCTGTTTTTT CASSLYRDSSNTGELFF TRBV5-5 TRBD1 TRBJ2-2 NA
TGTGCCACGGCCGCGACCGGAACCGGGACTAACCATCAAGAGACCCAGTACTTC CATAATGTGTNHQETQYF TRBV24-1 TRBD2 TRBJ2-5 NA
TGTGCCAGCTCACCACAGGGGGACTATGGCTACACCTTC CASSPQGDYGYTF TRBV18 NA TRBJ1-2 NA
TGCGCCAGCAGCTTGGCCAGTTTCTCCACAGATACGCAGTATTTT CASSLASFSTDTQYF TRBV5-1 NA TRBJ2-3 NA
TGTGCCAGCTCACCAGGCCAGGGGGGCGAGCAGTACTTC CASSPGQGGEQYF TRBV18 NA TRBJ2-7 NA
TGTGCCAGCGCTCCTGGGGGACTAGCGGGTTACTCCTACAATGAGCAGTTCTTC CASAPGGLAGYSYNEQFF TRBV7-3 TRBD2 TRBJ2-1 NA
TGTGCCAGCAGTGACGCCATCGTGGGTAGCGGGACTCTCGAGCAGTACTTC CASSDAIVGSGTLEQYF TRBV6-4 TRBD2 TRBJ2-7 NA
TGTGCCAGTAGTGTAGACAGGGGGCGCACAGATACGCAGTATTTT CASSVDRGRTDTQYF TRBV19 TRBD1 TRBJ2-3 NA
TGTGCCAGCAGTTCCCGACAGGGCTGGAACACTGAAGCTTTCTTT CASSSRQGWNTEAFF TRBV27 TRBD1 TRBJ1-1 few
TGTGCCAGTAGTATAGAAAAACAGGGGGGCCGAGCCAAAAACATTCAGTACTTC CASSIEKQGGRAKNIQYF TRBV19 TRBD1 TRBJ2-4 NA
TGTGCCAGCAGTTACTCGTGGGACAGGGGTGAGGGCTACACCTTC CASSYSWDRGEGYTF TRBV6-5 TRBD1 TRBJ1-2 once
TGTGCCAGCAGCCACTCTGGGGGCGGTACTGAAGCTTTCTTT CASSHSGGGTEAFF TRBV4-2 NA TRBJ1-1 NA
TGTGCCAGCAGCTCAGGGTTTTCGGCGAACATTCAGTACTTC CASSSGFSANIQYF TRBV7-2 NA TRBJ2-4 NA
TGTGCCAGCAGCGGGACAGTGGCCGAGACCCAGTACTTC CASSGTVAETQYF TRBV27 TRBD1 TRBJ2-5 NA
TGTGCCAGCAGATGGACAGCTCCAACCTACGAGCAGTACTTC CASRWTAPTYEQYF TRBV12-1 NA TRBJ2-7 once
TGTGCCATCAGTGAAGTGGCTAGCGGGGCCCAAGAGACCCAGTACTTC CAISEVASGAQETQYF TRBV10-3 TRBD2 TRBJ2-5 few
TGTGCCAGCTGGACAGTCAATCAGCCCCAGCATTTT CASWTVNQPQHF TRBV28 NA TRBJ1-5 NA
TGTGCCAGTAGTTGGAATCGGGAATTCACCTCGAACACCGGGGAGCTGTTTTTT CASSWNREFTSNTGELFF TRBV19 NA TRBJ2-2 once
TGCGCCAGCAGCTTGTTCGGACTGAAGGATGAAAAACTGTTTTTT CASSLFGLKDEKLFF TRBV5-1 NA TRBJ1-4 NA
TGTGCCAGCAGCCAAGGATTCAGTGAAAAACTGTTTTTT CASSQGFSEKLFF TRBV3-1/TRBV3-2 NA TRBJ1-4 NA
TGTGCCAGCAGCCCCGGGTACAATGAGCAGTTCTTC CASSPGYNEQFF TRBV3-1/TRBV3-2 NA TRBJ2-1 NA
TGTGCCAGCAGTTTATTCAGGGGGTACGAGCAGTACTTC CASSLFRGYEQYF TRBV28 TRBD1 TRBJ2-7 NA